The 29 T cell receptor beta chains below come from one sample, sequenced in a study of CD8 T cells in Susac syndrome. Random hexamers were used to reverse transcribe an amount of roughly 0.45 to 1 ug RNA. MiXCR, applied by TCRdb to the immunoSEQ multiplex PCR reads, yields one record per CDR3 protein. The table has 140,000 or so distinct CDR3 sequences, 90% to 96% seen once. Specimen: CD4+ T cells from PBMCs. These receptors all come from a human donor with Susac syndrome.

As DNA, the CDR3 is TGCAGCGTTGCCGACCAGGGGGCAGGAGATACGCAGTATTTT. It specifies CSVADQGAGDTQYF. This chain links TRBV29-1 with TRBJ2-3; 8 bases are a match to TRBD1. The length of the CDR3 is 14 residues. The germline V gene has CDR1 SQVTM and CDR2 ANQGSEA. V lost 4 bases and J lost 5; bases outside the gene matches: 8.

V is TRBV7-3 and J is TRBJ2-5; maybe TRBD2 (5 bases). The CDR3 spans 12 residues. Deletions cut 4 bases from V and 6 bases from J, with 9 bases between. Germline V gene data show CDR1 as SGHTA and CDR2 as FQGTGA. In nucleotides, the CDR3 is TGTGCCAGCAGCTCCCGGGGAAAGACCCAGTACTTC. Its translation is CASSSRGKTQYF.

CDR3: CASSLGQLLAGEQFF. The CDR3 DNA reads TGTGCCAGCAGTTTAGGGCAGTTACTCGCCGGTGAGCAGTTCTTC. The genes are TRBV28 and TRBJ2-1; no clear D. Trimming removed 2 bases from V and 9 bases from J, with 17 bases in between. CDR1 and CDR2 (germline): MDHEN, SYDVKM. The CDR3 runs 15 residues.

This chain links TRBV27 with TRBJ1-1, with TRBD1 matching over 9 bases. Germline loops: CDR1 MNHEY, CDR2 SMNVEV (reference sequence). The CDR3 totals 14 residues. J was trimmed by 0 bases and V by 4 bases; bases with no gene match: 0. CDR3 residues: CASSWDRVNTEAFF. For the CDR3, the DNA is TGTGCCAGCAGTTGGGACAGGGTGAACACTGAAGCTTTCTTT.

This clonotype was picked up one time. The chain couples TRBV12-3 or TRBV12-4 to TRBJ1-1, with a tentative D call TRBD1 (5 bases). The V gene lost 4 bases and the J gene lost 4 bases, with 13 bases spanning the gap. CDR3 length equals 14 residues. The CDR3 loop is CASSWGSSGTEAFF. CDR3 sequence (DNA): TGTGCCAGCAGTTGGGGGTCATCGGGCACTGAAGCTTTCTTT.

The V and J genes are TRBV10-3 and TRBJ2-1; tentative D call: TRBD2 (5 bases). The V end lost 4 bases, the J end lost 6 bases, and 10 bases lay between the germline ends. The CDR3 contains 13 residues. The germline gives CDR1 ENHRY, CDR2 SYGVKD. CDR3 coding DNA: TGTGCCATCAGTGGTCTAGCAGGCAATGAGCAGTTCTTC. This sequence encodes CAISGLAGNEQFF.

J is TRBJ2-3 and V is TRBV4-1, with TRBD2 matching 12 bases. CDR1 MGHRA and CDR2 YSYEKL come from the germline V gene. With 4 bases clipped from V and 4 bases from J, the junction kept 6 bases outside the gene matches. The CDR3 loop spans 16 amino acids. The CDR3 sequence is CASSPPGLAGSDTQYF. For the CDR3, the DNA is TGCGCCAGCAGCCCCCCGGGACTAGCGGGTTCAGATACGCAGTATTTT.

This clonotype was counted once. The chain joins TRBV12-3 or TRBV12-4 to TRBJ1-1; D is undetermined. The CDR3 length is 13 residues. V was shortened by 3 bases and J by 11 bases, with 16 bases between the two germline ends. CDR3 in amino acids: CASSFNLGYVAFF. CDR3 coding DNA: TGTGCCAGCAGTTTCAACCTGGGGTACGTGGCTTTCTTT.

This sequence joins TRBV12-3 or TRBV12-4 and TRBJ1-2, with D possibly TRBD1 on 5 matching bases. V was shortened by 6 bases and J by 1 base, with 12 bases between the two germline ends. The CDR3 contains 14 residues. The CDR3 here is CASSLPGVNYGYTF. CDR3 bases: TGTGCCAGCAGCCTCCCGGGGGTTAACTATGGCTACACCTTC.

The rearrangement uses TRBV20-1 and TRBJ1-4; possibly TRBD1 for D (5 bases). The germline gives CDR1 DFQATT, CDR2 SNEGSKA (reference sequence). The CDR3 is made up of 13 amino acids. V lost 5 bases, J lost 5 bases, and 12 bases lay in between. The DNA for the CDR3 is TGCAGTGCTCGACAGACGATCAATGAAAAACTGTTTTTT. Protein product: CSARQTINEKLFF.

CDR3 in amino acids: CASSLGGPGEKLFF. The CDR3 DNA sequence: TGCGCCAGCAGCTTAGGGGGTCCTGGAGAAAAACTGTTTTTT. V usage is TRBV5-1 and J usage is TRBJ1-4; D is possibly TRBD1 (6 bases). Germline V gives CDR1 SGHRS, CDR2 YFSETQ. Trimming cost V 2 bases and J 8 bases, with 13 bases left between them. This CDR3 is 14 amino acids long. Complete variable domain (other parts from reference TRBV5-1 and TRBJ1-4): KAGVTQTPRYLIKTRGQQVTLSCSPISGHRSVSWYQQTPGQGLQFLFEYFSETQRNKGNFPGRFSGRQFSNSRSEMNVSTLELGDSALYLCASSLGGPGEKLFFGSGTQLSVL.

The V call is TRBV20-1, the J call TRBJ1-1; 10 positions match TRBD1. This CDR3 spans 15 amino acids. Trimming at V came to 2 bases and at J to 11 bases, leaving 14 bases not matched to a gene. Germline V gene sequence: CDR1 DFQATT, CDR2 SNEGSKA (reference sequence). Here the CDR3 reads CSARLLGTGARWAFF. The CDR3 DNA reads as TGCAGTGCTAGACTCCTCGGGACAGGGGCCCGGTGGGCTTTCTTT.

In its sample, this clonotype was seen once. The CDR3 protein is CASSLETGNIYGYTF. The CDR3 region has the DNA TGTGCCAGCAGCTTAGAGACAGGGAATATCTATGGCTACACCTTC. The chain carries TRBV7-9 and TRBJ1-2; 7 bases are shared with TRBD1. CDR3 length equals 15 residues. Germline V gene data show CDR1 as SEHNR and CDR2 as FQNEAQ (reference sequence). V shed 1 base and J 4 bases; nucleotides not matched to a gene: 6.

This clonotype has a single count. The rearrangement links TRBV12-3 or TRBV12-4 to TRBJ1-2, with D possibly matching TRBD1 (6 bases). The CDR3 is made up of 14 amino acids. The ends were cut back, 4 bases at V and 1 base at J, with 10 bases in the middle. The CDR3 nucleotides read TGTGCCAGCAGTTCCCGGACAGATAACTATGGCTACACCTTC. Protein: CASSSRTDNYGYTF.

The chain is built from TRBV12-3 or TRBV12-4 and TRBJ1-5; a possible D gene is TRBD1 (5 bases). This CDR3 has 15 amino acids. V lost 1 base and J 5 bases, leaving 12 bases between the germline ends. DNA of the CDR3: TGTGCCAGCAGTTTAGGGGGCGGGGGGGATCAGCCCCAGCATTTT. As protein: CASSLGGGGDQPQHF.

Only one count was recorded for this clonotype. The CDR3 loop reads CSARPPAVSIEKLFF. The CDR3 DNA reads as TGCAGTGCTAGGCCCCCAGCGGTTTCCATTGAAAAACTGTTTTTT. V usage is TRBV20-1 and J usage is TRBJ1-4; D remains ambiguous. Deletions cut 3 bases from V and 7 bases from J, with 18 bases between. Per germline, CDR1 DFQATT and CDR2 SNEGSKA (reference sequence). There are 15 residues in the CDR3.

V gene TRBV2 combines with J gene TRBJ1-1, with D uncertain. The germline V gene encodes CDR1 SNHLY and CDR2 FYNNEI. V lost 7 bases and J lost 1, with 10 bases in between. The CDR3 length is 13 residues. The CDR3 DNA reads TGTGCCAGCACTAGGGAGGGGAACACTGAAGCTTTCTTT. This codes for CASTREGNTEAFF.

The V gene is TRBV15, the J gene TRBJ2-3, with 9 nucleotides matching TRBD1. V lost 6 bases, J lost 2 bases, and 9 bases stayed unmatched. There are 16 residues in the CDR3. Germline loops: CDR1 LNHNV, CDR2 YYDKDF (reference sequence). The CDR3 region is CATSIWDRVNTDTQYF. CDR3 DNA sequence: TGTGCCACCAGTATCTGGGACAGGGTGAACACAGATACGCAGTATTTT.

This sequence joins TRBV3-1 and TRBJ1-1, with 8 bases identical to TRBD1. The CDR3 totals 13 residues. Trimming removed 7 bases from V and 5 bases from J; junction bases left unmatched: 6. The germline V gene has CDR1 LGHDT and CDR2 YNNKEL (reference sequence). The CDR3 coding sequence is TGTGCCAGCAACCTACAGGGGGGAACTGAAGCTTTCTTT. Translating it yields CASNLQGGTEAFF.

The chain links TRBV4-1 to TRBJ2-2; D is uncertain. V shed 1 base and J shed 5 bases, with 17 bases lying between them. Looked up from germline, CDR1 is MGHRA and CDR2 is YSYEKL. CDR3 length: 17 amino acids. CDR3 protein: CASSQAFMGGKTGELFF. For the CDR3, the DNA is TGCGCCAGCAGCCAAGCCTTCATGGGCGGAAAGACCGGGGAGCTGTTTTTT.

This chain links TRBV20-1 with TRBJ2-3; TRBD1 aligns across 9 bases. Germline loops: CDR1 DFQATT, CDR2 SNEGSKA (reference sequence). Trimming removed 0 bases from V and 5 bases from J; junction bases left unmatched: 6. CDR3 size: 15 residues. The CDR3 sequence is CSARDPGQGVDTQYF. DNA for the CDR3: TGCAGTGCTAGAGACCCGGGACAGGGAGTAGATACGCAGTATTTT.

Here the CDR3 reads CASNPGQGANEQFF. CDR3 bases: TGTGCCAGCAACCCGGGACAGGGGGCGAATGAGCAGTTCTTC. The chain carries TRBV5-4 and TRBJ2-1; 12 bases fit TRBD1. With 6 bases clipped from V and 7 bases from J, the junction kept 5 bases outside the gene matches. The CDR3 length is 14 residues. Germline CDR1 SGHNT, CDR2 YYREEE (reference sequence).

V usage is TRBV5-1 and J usage is TRBJ2-1; 11 nucleotides agree with TRBD2. This CDR3 has 16 residues. Germline assignment: CDR1 SGHRS and CDR2 YFSETQ. Trimming at V came to 0 bases and at J to 8 bases, leaving 7 bases not matched to a gene. CDR3 nucleotide sequence: TGCGCCAGCAGCTTGGCAACTAGCGGGAGTAACCATGAGCAGTTCTTC. This codes for CASSLATSGSNHEQFF.

This clonotype appeared a single time. This chain connects TRBV15 to TRBJ1-1; tentative D call: TRBD1 (5 bases). V was cut by 5 bases and J by 8 bases, with 15 bases left in between. The CDR3 totals 13 residues. Germline CDR1 and CDR2: LNHNV and YYDKDF (reference sequence). As DNA, the CDR3 is TGTGCCACCAGCCCTCAAGGCGGGGCAGAAGCTTTCTTT. Translation: CATSPQGGAEAFF.

The chain is built from TRBV4-2 and TRBJ1-1; TRBD1 matches 7 bases. J was trimmed by 1 base and V by 4 bases; bases with no gene match: 9. The CDR3 runs to 16 residues. The germline gives CDR1 LGHNA, CDR2 YNFKEQ. The CDR3 loop is CASSPRIGTENTEAFF. The CDR3 DNA follows: TGTGCCAGCAGCCCCCGAATTGGGACAGAGAACACTGAAGCTTTCTTT.

The chain employs TRBV20-1 and TRBJ2-7, with D possibly TRBD2 on 6 matching bases. This CDR3 has 15 amino acids. Germline V lookup: CDR1 DFQATT, CDR2 SNEGSKA (reference sequence). Trimming took 1 base from V and 2 from J, leaving 15 bases between them. The CDR3 sequence: CSARVRRDPTYEQYF. The DNA of the CDR3 is TGCAGTGCTAGAGTAAGGAGGGACCCAACCTACGAGCAGTACTTC.

The gene calls are TRBV5-4 and TRBJ2-1, with 12 bases that match TRBD2. Germline-derived CDR1 and CDR2 are SGHNT and YYREEE (reference sequence). The CDR3 contains 15 residues. The V segment lost 3 bases and the J segment 11 bases; nucleotides outside the gene matches: 9. CDR3 region: CASSWEGLAGEKQFF. CDR3 DNA: TGTGCCAGCAGCTGGGAGGGACTAGCGGGCGAAAAGCAGTTCTTC.

The chain has TRBV20-1 and TRBJ2-1, with TRBD2 identical over 16 bases. The trim removed 6 bases at V and 1 base at J, leaving 0 bases unmatched. The CDR3 is made up of 15 amino acids. CDR1 is DFQATT, CDR2 SNEGSKA, per germline (reference sequence). CDR3 bases: TGCAGTGCGGGACTAGCGGGAGGGTCCTACAATGAGCAGTTCTTC. Its protein product is CSAGLAGGSYNEQFF.

The chain employs TRBV29-1 and TRBJ1-2; possible D gene TRBD1, 5 bases. CDR3 length: 12 amino acids. The germline V and J ends were trimmed by 4 bases and 4 bases, with 10 bases remaining between them. Germline lookup yields CDR1 SQVTM and CDR2 ANQGSEA. CDR3 DNA: TGCAGCGTTGTTGGGGCGCTCTATGGCTACACCTTC. Its translation is CSVVGALYGYTF.